Below, one T cell receptor beta chain is given with its context. Its specificity is unknown. These data come from a study of T cell responses to AZD1222 COVID-19 vaccine. Findings and caveats of the study: Donors were largely white British and mainly female; clonal diversity was possibly underestimated. Unmutated variant regions are reportedly the target of nearly half of TCRs that are spike-specific. The CD4 TCRs associated with vaccination extended across spike and predominated at 160-218 and 743-854.

Between the trimmed V and J ends, which lost 8 bases and 1 base, there was a span of 18 bases. Germline values: CDR1 MNHEY, CDR2 SMNVEV (reference sequence). The CDR3 has 16 amino acids. Some clones are missing from TCRdb's copy, which holds only in-frame ones; the method was immunoSEQ multiplex PCR. Of around 83,000 clones in the sample, roughly 88% were seen once. V and J are TRBV27 and TRBJ1-5, with D tentatively TRBD1 (6 bases). Sample: peripheral blood, taken on day 0 of AZD1222 vaccination. The sequence derives from an adult in good health. The CDR3 spells CASAKGGPGSNQPQHF. DNA for the CDR3: TGTGCCAGCGCAAAAGGGGGGCCGGGGAGCAATCAGCCCCAGCATTTT.